The rows below give T cell receptor beta chains drawn from one sample of a study of a mutant IDH1 vaccine in newly diagnosed glioma. The antigens of these receptors remain unknown. Data came from immunoSEQ multiplex PCR; TCRdb stores just in-frame clones and leaves some out. Of approximately 50,000 clones in the sample, approximately 90% were seen once. The sample consisted of PBMCs, taken from a glioma patient whose treatment included an IDH1 peptide vaccine. Source of these receptors: a woman aged 40-49 years with glioma. Each CDR3 is given with its conserved first and last residue. Each record gives: V gene, clone size, J gene, D gene, CDR3 protein, CDR3 DNA. A D gene is named only where the DNA matches it firmly. Size is omitted from some rows. Given values are once, few, many or a class for expanded clones.

TRBV7-9	-	TRBJ1-2	-	CASSLTQLDYGYTF	TGTGCCAGCAGCTTAACCCAGTTAGACTATGGCTACACCTTC
TRBV19	-	TRBJ1-5	-	CASSIIQDPNQPQHF	TGTGCCAGTAGTATAATACAGGACCCCAATCAGCCCCAGCATTTT
TRBV19	-	TRBJ1-2	-	CASSIGIEHRAYGYTF	TGTGCCAGTAGTATCGGAATAGAGCACAGGGCCTATGGCTACACCTTC
TRBV6-5	-	TRBJ2-1	TRBD2	CASRPGLAGGSEQFF	TGTGCCAGCAGGCCGGGACTAGCGGGAGGGAGTGAGCAGTTCTTC
TRBV5-1	-	TRBJ2-5	-	CASSLAGTGFGETQYF	TGCGCCAGCAGCTTGGCCGGCACAGGGTTCGGGGAGACCCAGTACTTC
TRBV19	-	TRBJ1-4	-	CASSSRDTQKLFF	TGTGCCAGTAGTAGTCGGGACACCCAAAAACTGTTTTTT
TRBV2	-	TRBJ2-7	-	CASSAGVYEQYF	TGTGCCAGCAGTGCCGGGGTCTACGAGCAGTACTTC
TRBV5-5	-	TRBJ2-3	-	CASSLATGTDTQYF	TGTGCCAGCAGCTTGGCTACAGGCACAGATACGCAGTATTTT
TRBV5-1	-	TRBJ2-7	TRBD2	CASSLAGGGTYEQYF	TGCGCCAGCAGCTTGGCAGGCGGGGGGACCTACGAGCAGTACTTC
TRBV7-2	-	TRBJ1-2	-	CASSLVWGDYGYTF	TGTGCCAGCAGCTTAGTCTGGGGGGACTATGGCTACACCTTC
TRBV6-5	-	TRBJ2-7	-	CASRIGHEQYF	TGTGCCAGCAGGATAGGGCACGAGCAGTACTTC
TRBV11-2	-	TRBJ2-7	-	CASSLAGASYEQYF	TGTGCCAGCAGCTTAGCCGGGGCCTCCTACGAGCAGTACTTC
TRBV19	-	TRBJ1-1	-	CASSMNWVSSLGNTEAFF	TGTGCCAGTAGTATGAATTGGGTATCATCCCTAGGGAACACTGAAGCTTTCTTT
TRBV27	-	TRBJ2-3	-	CASSGQSTGSAHTQYF	TGTGCCAGCAGTGGACAATCTACAGGTAGTGCACATACGCAGTATTTT
TRBV6-6	-	TRBJ2-3	-	CASSLGAEDTQYF	TGTGCCAGCAGTTTGGGGGCCGAGGATACGCAGTATTTT
TRBV6-1	-	TRBJ2-2	TRBD1	CASSEAMGTGVHGELFF	TGTGCCAGCAGTGAAGCGATGGGGACAGGGGTGCACGGGGAGCTGTTTTTT
TRBV14	-	TRBJ1-2	-	CASSQGQGRGYGYTF	TGTGCCAGCAGCCAGGGACAAGGTCGCGGCTATGGCTACACCTTC
TRBV4-2	-	TRBJ1-1	-	CASSHSGQQNTEAFF	TGTGCCAGCAGCCATTCCGGACAGCAGAACACTGAAGCTTTCTTT
TRBV5-1	once	TRBJ2-5	TRBD2	CASSTQTSGGETQYF	TGCGCCAGCAGCACCCAGACTAGCGGGGGAGAGACCCAGTACTTC
TRBV18	-	TRBJ2-7	-	CASSPADNREQYF	TGTGCCAGCTCACCCGCGGACAACCGCGAGCAGTACTTC
TRBV2	-	TRBJ2-7	TRBD1	CASRFTGTGTYEQYF	TGTGCCAGCAGATTCACCGGGACAGGAACCTACGAGCAGTACTTC
TRBV9	-	TRBJ1-2	TRBD1	CASSDRGANYGYTF	TGTGCCAGCAGCGACAGGGGAGCTAACTATGGCTACACCTTC
TRBV2	-	TRBJ2-2	-	CASKTDGDTGELFF	TGTGCCAGCAAAACCGACGGCGACACCGGGGAGCTGTTTTTT
TRBV10-2	-	TRBJ2-2	-	CASRPPPANTGELFF	TGCGCCAGCAGGCCCCCGCCGGCGAACACCGGGGAGCTGTTTTTT
TRBV5-5	-	TRBJ1-1	-	CASRLMNTEAFF	TGTGCCAGCCGTCTAATGAACACTGAAGCTTTCTTT
TRBV4-3	-	TRBJ1-2	-	CASSQDLDSNYGYTF	TGCGCCAGCAGCCAAGATTTGGACAGTAACTATGGCTACACCTTC
TRBV9	-	TRBJ2-3	TRBD2	CASSAERGISTDTQYF	TGTGCCAGCAGCGCAGAGCGGGGTATTAGCACAGATACGCAGTATTTT
TRBV4-1	-	TRBJ2-1	-	CASSQDLADNEQFF	TGCGCCAGCAGCCAAGATTTAGCGGACAATGAGCAGTTCTTC
TRBV23-1	few	TRBJ2-7	TRBD1	CASRPGQGNYEQYF	TGCGCCAGCCGACCGGGACAGGGGAACTACGAGCAGTACTTC
TRBV6-5	-	TRBJ1-1	-	CASSLTGSLEAFF	TGTGCCAGCAGCCTAACAGGGAGCCTTGAAGCTTTCTTT
TRBV7-8	-	TRBJ1-1	-	CASSLTTANTEAFF	TGTGCCAGCAGCTTGACGACAGCGAACACTGAAGCTTTCTTT
TRBV9	-	TRBJ1-2	-	CASSGQLNYGYTF	TGTGCCAGCAGCGGACAGCTTAACTATGGCTACACCTTC
TRBV6-4	-	TRBJ1-1	TRBD1	CASSPYRGTEAFF	TGTGCCAGCAGCCCATACAGGGGCACTGAAGCTTTCTTT
TRBV10-1	-	TRBJ2-4	-	CASTCLGRPAKNIQYF	TGCGCCAGCACATGTTTGGGTCGACCCGCCAAAAACATTCAGTACTTC
TRBV5-4	-	TRBJ1-1	-	CASSLEGLSTEAFF	TGTGCCAGCAGCTTGGAGGGCCTCTCCACTGAAGCTTTCTTT
TRBV13	-	TRBJ2-7	-	CASSLRAYRGPYEQYF	TGTGCCAGCAGCTTAAGGGCCTACCGAGGTCCCTACGAGCAGTACTTC
TRBV15	once	TRBJ2-7	TRBD2	CATSRELAGYYEQYF	TGTGCCACCAGCAGAGAACTAGCGGGATACTACGAGCAGTACTTC
TRBV2	-	TRBJ1-4	TRBD1	CASTKQGSLNEKLFF	TGTGCCAGTACAAAACAGGGGAGCCTTAATGAAAAACTGTTTTTT
TRBV10-2	-	TRBJ1-2	-	CASSVTGIEGYTF	TGCGCCAGCAGTGTTACAGGGATAGAGGGCTACACCTTC
TRBV21-1	-	TRBJ1-3	-	CASSHIRGSGNTIYF	TGTGCCAGCAGCCACATAAGAGGGTCCGGAAACACCATATATTTT
TRBV6-6	-	TRBJ1-5	-	CASLGAGGAVNQPQHF	TGTGCCAGCCTGGGAGCGGGGGGGGCTGTCAATCAGCCCCAGCATTTT
TRBV2	-	TRBJ1-2	TRBD1	CASRRDRDSGYTF	TGTGCCAGCAGACGAGACAGGGACTCTGGCTACACCTTC
TRBV7-6	-	TRBJ2-1	-	CASSLGSGPPYNEQFF	TGTGCCAGCAGCCTCGGCTCCGGTCCCCCCTACAATGAGCAGTTCTTC
TRBV5-6	-	TRBJ1-1	-	CASSQSDKLEAFF	TGTGCCAGCAGCCAATCGGACAAACTCGAAGCTTTCTTT
TRBV18	-	TRBJ2-2	TRBD2	CASSPPGLAGVTNTGELFF	TGTGCCAGCTCACCCCCGGGACTAGCGGGGGTCACGAACACCGGGGAGCTGTTTTTT
TRBV6-5	-	TRBJ1-1	TRBD1	CASSYGQVNTEAFF	TGTGCCAGCAGTTATGGACAGGTAAACACTGAAGCTTTCTTT
TRBV6-5	-	TRBJ2-5	-	CASRQGHETQYF	TGTGCCAGCAGACAGGGTCACGAGACCCAGTACTTC
TRBV4-2	-	TRBJ1-6	-	CASSQDFSHSYNSPLHF	TGTGCCAGCAGCCAAGACTTCAGCCACTCCTATAATTCACCCCTCCACTTT
TRBV4-3	-	TRBJ1-5	-	CASSPDSNQPQHF	TGCGCCAGCAGCCCCGACAGTAATCAGCCCCAGCATTTT
TRBV18	few	TRBJ1-1	TRBD1	CASSPQFGTANTEAFF	TGTGCCAGCTCACCACAGTTCGGGACAGCCAACACTGAAGCTTTCTTT
TRBV10-1	-	TRBJ1-1	-	CASSHEGPLNTEAFF	TGCGCCAGCAGTCACGAAGGGCCCTTGAACACTGAAGCTTTCTTT
TRBV19	-	TRBJ1-5	-	CASSRGGYSNQPQHF	TGTGCCAGTAGTAGGGGGGGTTATAGCAATCAGCCCCAGCATTTT
TRBV29-1	-	TRBJ1-1	TRBD1	CSVRRGLTEAFF	TGCAGCGTCCGCAGGGGGCTGACTGAAGCTTTCTTT